These 18 T cell receptor beta chains came from one sample sequenced in a study of blood T cell repertoires in COVID-19. The assay was immunoSEQ multiplex PCR, and TCRdb's table has in-frame clones only and misses some. Of roughly 100,000 clones in the sample, roughly nine tenths are singletons; the top ten hold approximately 3.5%. The source material was peripheral blood. The receptors were sampled from a woman in her sixties or seventies with acute or convalescent COVID-19.

J is TRBJ1-6 and V is TRBV6-1; no firm D call. Germline loops: CDR1 MNHNS, CDR2 SASEGT. Trimming left V 2 bases short and J 8 bases short, with 13 bases between. CDR3 length: 15 residues. The DNA for the CDR3 is TGTGCCAGCAGTGAAAGTGGAGGGCTCCATTCACCCCTCCACTTT. It specifies CASSESGGLHSPLHF.

The genes are TRBV28 and TRBJ1-1; 9 positions match TRBD1. Germline V gives CDR1 MDHEN, CDR2 SYDVKM. The CDR3 consists of 18 residues. V was pared by 6 bases and J by 2 bases, with 16 bases of the junction left unmatched. The DNA for the CDR3 is TGTGCCAGCAGGCGACCCCTGGGGACAGGGAAGGGAAACACTGAAGCTTTCTTT. Translated, it gives CASRRPLGTGKGNTEAFF.

The chain carries TRBV5-6 and TRBJ1-1; 7 bases match TRBD1. The germline CDR1 and CDR2 sequences are SGHDT and YYEEEE. V lost 1 base to trimming and J lost 6 bases; unmatched junction nucleotides: 3. The CDR3 loop spans 13 amino acids. CDR3 coding DNA: TGTGCCAGCAGCTTGATGGGGACAGCTGAAGCTTTCTTT. It specifies CASSLMGTAEAFF.

The V gene is TRBV5-1, the J gene TRBJ2-1; the match to TRBD2 covers 12 bases. Germline V gives CDR1 SGHRS, CDR2 YFSETQ. This CDR3 region has 18 residues. V was pared by 0 bases and J by 0 bases, with 4 bases of the junction left unmatched. The CDR3 spells CASSLGLAGANSYNEQFF. CDR3 nucleotide sequence: TGCGCCAGCAGCTTGGGACTAGCGGGAGCTAACTCCTACAATGAGCAGTTCTTC.

The chain combines TRBV6-1 with TRBJ2-1; 7 positions match TRBD1. The CDR3 consists of 17 residues. V dropped 3 bases and J dropped 5; count of bases not matched to a gene: 13. Per the germline V gene, CDR1 is MNHNS and CDR2 is SASEGT. CDR3 bases: TGTGCCAGCAGTGACCTGAGGACAGGCCGCGACCACAATGAGCAGTTCTTC. Protein product: CASSDLRTGRDHNEQFF.

The chain employs TRBV21-1 and TRBJ1-2. TRBV21-1 is designated a pseudogene. The CDR3 consists of 16 residues. CDR3 sequence reads: CASSHGGDRSNYGYTF. The CDR3 nucleotides read TGTGCCAGCAGCCATGGAGGAGACCGCTCTAACTATGGCTACACCTTC.

The chain recombines TRBV29-1 with TRBJ2-3, with D possibly being TRBD1 (6 bases). Germline-derived CDR1 and CDR2 are SQVTM and ANQGSEA. V gave up 7 bases and J gave up 2 bases, with 16 bases separating them. This CDR3 has 14 residues. This CDR3 reads CSALTGISTDTQYF. CDR3 nucleotide sequence: TGCAGCGCCCTTACAGGGATATCCACAGATACGCAGTATTTT.

The V call is TRBV10-1, the J call TRBJ1-1, with D possibly matching TRBD1 (6 bases). The CDR3 has 13 residues. In germline, CDR1 is WNHNN, CDR2 SYGVQD (reference sequence). Deletions cut 5 bases from V and 4 bases from J, with 11 bases between. CDR3 nucleotide sequence: TGCGCCAGCAGTCCGCGAGGGGGCACTGAAGCTTTCTTT. This codes for CASSPRGGTEAFF.

The rearrangement joins TRBV5-4 to TRBJ2-1; no reliable D call. Germline V lookup: CDR1 SGHNT, CDR2 YYREEE (reference sequence). The CDR3 runs to 12 residues. The germline V and J ends were trimmed by 4 bases and 9 bases, with 11 bases remaining between them. CDR3 in DNA: TGTGCCAGCAGCCAACCAGCAGGTGAGCAGTTCTTC. This codes for CASSQPAGEQFF.

This chain uses TRBV7-2 with TRBJ1-5; D gene uncertain. Germline V gives CDR1 SGHTA, CDR2 FQGNSA. The V and J ends lost 4 bases and 7 bases respectively, with 11 bases between them. This CDR3 has 13 residues. The CDR3 loop is CASSSSTGQPQHF. In nucleotides, the CDR3 is TGTGCCAGCAGCTCCTCGACGGGACAGCCCCAGCATTTT. The complete variable domain, with remaining parts taken from reference TRBV7-2 and TRBJ1-5, reads GAGVSQSPSNKVTEKGKDVELRCDPISGHTALYWYRQSLGQGLEFLIYFQGNSAPDKSGLPSDRFSAERTGGSVSTLTIQRTQQEDSAVYLCASSSSTGQPQHFGDGTRLSIL.

The chain couples TRBV27 to TRBJ2-1; D perhaps matches TRBD2 (5 bases). This CDR3 comprises 15 residues. Between the trimmed V and J ends, which lost 6 bases and 2 bases, there was a span of 14 bases. Germline CDR1 is MNHEY and CDR2 is SMNVEV (reference sequence). This CDR3 is CASSLALGAYNEQFF. The CDR3 region has the DNA TGTGCCAGCAGCCTAGCCCTTGGGGCCTACAATGAGCAGTTCTTC.

The chain is built from TRBV6-5 and TRBJ1-5; no clear D. From germline, CDR1 is MNHEY and CDR2 SVGAGI. CDR3 size: 14 residues. Trimming shortened V by 6 bases and J by 0 bases, and 9 bases separated the two germline ends. The chain's CDR3 is CASSPYSSNQPQHF. The CDR3, as DNA: TGTGCCAGCAGCCCCTATAGTAGCAATCAGCCCCAGCATTTT.

The V call is TRBV18, the J call TRBJ1-5; D gene unclear. The germline V gene encodes CDR1 KGHSH and CDR2 LQKENI. This CDR3 is 15 amino acids long. V was cut by 3 bases and J by 0 bases, with 9 bases left in between. The CDR3 loop is CASSPVQNSNQPQHF. The CDR3 nucleotides are TGTGCCAGCTCACCGGTACAAAATAGCAATCAGCCCCAGCATTTT.

This chain links TRBV19 with TRBJ1-4, with D unclear. CDR3 size: 12 residues. Germline assignment: CDR1 LNHDA and CDR2 SQIVND (reference sequence). The V end lost 3 bases, the J end lost 8 bases, and 7 bases lay between the germline ends. The CDR3, as DNA: TGTGCCAGTAGTATTACGGTCGAAAAACTGTTTTTT. This gives the protein CASSITVEKLFF.

The J gene is TRBJ1-1, the V gene TRBV3-1 (or the pseudogene TRBV3-2), with unresolved D. The germline CDR1 and CDR2 sequences are LGHDT and YNNKEL (reference sequence). Trimming shortened V by 4 bases and J by 0 bases, and 9 bases separated the two germline ends. This CDR3 spans 14 amino acids. CDR3 sequence reads: CASSPKLMNTEAFF. CDR3 nucleotides: TGTGCCAGCAGCCCGAAGCTTATGAACACTGAAGCTTTCTTT.

The chain links TRBV15 to TRBJ2-5; D is ambiguous. Germline loops: CDR1 LNHNV, CDR2 YYDKDF (reference sequence). V was cut by 5 bases and J by 2 bases, with 15 bases left in between. This CDR3 has 15 amino acids. This chain's CDR3 is CATSFYRGTQETQYF. Here the CDR3 DNA reads TGTGCCACCAGCTTTTATCGAGGCACGCAAGAGACCCAGTACTTC.

This rearrangement joins TRBV19 to TRBJ2-1; 10 bases match TRBD2. Germline values: CDR1 LNHDA, CDR2 SQIVND (reference sequence). The ends lost 7 bases at V and 10 bases at J; junction bases unmatched: 16. The CDR3 sequence is 16 residues long. CDR3 in amino acids: CASTPFGEREGREQFF. The CDR3 region has the DNA TGTGCCAGTACCCCCTTCGGGGAGCGGGAGGGCCGCGAGCAGTTCTTC. Full variable domain (rest looked up from reference TRBV19 and TRBJ2-1): DGGITQSPKYLFRKEGQNVTLSCEQNLNHDAMYWYRQDPGQGLRLIYYSQIVNDFQKGDIAEGYSVSREKKESFPLTVTSAQKNPTAFYLCASTPFGEREGREQFFGPGTRLTVL.

J is TRBJ2-2 and V is TRBV19, with 8 bases fitting TRBD2. CDR1 is LNHDA and CDR2 is SQIVND in the germline V gene (reference sequence). This CDR3 has 17 amino acids. V was pared by 6 bases and J by 0 bases, with 9 bases of the junction left unmatched. CDR3 region: CASRLSGRGANTGELFF. DNA for the CDR3: TGTGCCAGTAGGTTGAGCGGGAGAGGTGCGAACACCGGGGAGCTGTTTTTT.